This TCR beta chain comes out of a study of T-cell reconstitution after alpha-beta-depleted transplantation in children. As regards this clonotype: Its antigen is unknown.

This CDR3 has 15 residues. V gave up 7 bases and J gave up 0 bases, with 14 bases separating them. CDR1 SGHTA and CDR2 FQGNSA come from the germline V gene. Study-wide findings and caveats: Several hundred expanded graft clones reportedly gave rise to the alpha-beta T cells present about two months after transplant. Recipient T cells and thymic progenitors that survived gave rise to the high TCRbeta diversity observed at day 60 in some patients. Most T-cell counts and diversity one year after the transplant came from T cells that were newly produced.

This sample's TCRbeta library carried unique molecular identifier barcodes. In TCRdb, the PCR reads were re-called with MiXCR into one record per CDR3 protein. The sample includes fewer than 350,000 distinct CDR3 sequences, roughly 8.2% of them seen just once. The sequence derives from a female patient between 2 and 15 years old who had a stem cell transplant for Fanconi anemia, so the T cells may come from the graft donor. The V call is TRBV7-2, the J call TRBJ2-3; D perhaps matches TRBD2 (7 bases). This sample comprised peripheral blood, obtained 360 days after TCRalphabeta/CD19-depleted stem cell transplant. In DNA, the CDR3 is TGTGCCAGCACAAAGGGGGGGGTGAGCACAGATACGCAGTATTTT. Its protein product is CASTKGGVSTDTQYF.